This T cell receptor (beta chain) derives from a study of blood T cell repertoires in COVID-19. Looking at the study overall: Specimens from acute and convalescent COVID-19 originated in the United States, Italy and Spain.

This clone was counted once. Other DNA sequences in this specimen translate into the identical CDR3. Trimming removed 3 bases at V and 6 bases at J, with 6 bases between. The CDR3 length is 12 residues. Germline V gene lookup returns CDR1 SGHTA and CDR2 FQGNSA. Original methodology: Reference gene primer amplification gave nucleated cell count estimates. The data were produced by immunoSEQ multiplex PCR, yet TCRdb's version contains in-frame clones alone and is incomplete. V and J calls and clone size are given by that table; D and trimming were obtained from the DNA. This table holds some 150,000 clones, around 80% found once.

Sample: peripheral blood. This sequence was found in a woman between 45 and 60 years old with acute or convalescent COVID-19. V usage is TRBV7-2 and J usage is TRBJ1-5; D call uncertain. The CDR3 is CASSFRSQPQHF. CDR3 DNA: TGTGCCAGCAGCTTTCGGTCTCAGCCCCAGCATTTT.